These 20 T cell receptor beta chains were sequenced from one sample in a study of shared clonotypes between healthy human individuals. Sequencing was performed with immunoSEQ multiplex PCR; in TCRdb, only in-frame clones are kept and a portion is missing. The sample lists over 950,000 clones; around three quarters were seen once. Sample: memory CD4+ T cells from PBMCs. Subset noted: CD45RA-negative fraction. The receptors stem from a man aged 18 to 29 in good health. Some clones in this sample may be carry-over from other donors' samples.

J is TRBJ2-7 and V is TRBV28; 11 bases are shared with TRBD2. V lost 6 bases, J lost 3 bases, and 7 bases stayed unmatched. Germline CDR1 is MDHEN and CDR2 is SYDVKM. The CDR3 covers 15 residues. The CDR3 sequence: CASSLPGLAVYEQYF. In nucleotides, the CDR3 is TGTGCCAGCAGCCTCCCGGGACTAGCGGTCTACGAGCAGTACTTC.

The chain has TRBV7-9 and TRBJ1-4, with D unclear. The germline V gene encodes CDR1 SEHNR and CDR2 FQNEAQ (reference sequence). V was cut by 3 bases and J by 11 bases, with 10 bases left in between. The CDR3 extends over 12 amino acids. This CDR3 is CASSFRLEKLFF. CDR3 coding DNA: TGTGCCAGCAGCTTCCGCCTTGAGAAACTGTTTTTT.

The CDR3 here is CASSWDRGTGELFF. CDR3 DNA: TGTGCCAGCAGTTGGGACAGGGGCACCGGGGAGCTGTTTTTT. V is TRBV6-5 and J is TRBJ2-2, with TRBD1 matching over 10 bases. Germline assignment: CDR1 MNHEY and CDR2 SVGAGI. This CDR3 has 14 residues. V dropped 4 bases and J dropped 4; count of bases not matched to a gene: 0.

The chain uses TRBV7-2 and TRBJ1-2; 7 bases match TRBD1. After removal of 1 base from V and 6 bases from J, the junction contained 5 bases not matched to a gene. This CDR3 comprises 14 residues. CDR1 is SGHTA, CDR2 FQGNSA, per germline. CDR3 region: CASSLVRGSNGYTF. The CDR3 nucleotides read TGTGCCAGCAGCTTAGTCAGGGGGAGTAATGGCTACACCTTC. Complete variable domain (other parts from reference TRBV7-2 and TRBJ1-2): GAGVSQSPSNKVTEKGKDVELRCDPISGHTALYWYRQSLGQGLEFLIYFQGNSAPDKSGLPSDRFSAERTGGSVSTLTIQRTQQEDSAVYLCASSLVRGSNGYTFGSGTRLTVV.

Only one count was recorded for this clone. This may stem from a read error, because a much larger clone lies one nucleotide away. CDR3 sequence reads: CASSTDSTDTQYF. CDR3 DNA: TGTGCCAGCAGTACCGACTCCACAGATACGCAGTATTTT. The chain joins TRBV28 to TRBJ2-3; no reliable D call. V dropped 5 bases and J dropped 2 bases, with 8 bases sitting between them. Germline V CDR1 and CDR2: MDHEN, SYDVKM. The CDR3 extends over 13 amino acids. The whole variable domain, filled in from reference TRBV28 and TRBJ2-3, reads DVKVTQSSRYLVKRTGEKVFLECVQDMDHENMFWYRQDPGLGLRLIYFSYDVKMKEKGDIPEGYSVSREKKERFSLILESASTNQTSMYLCASSTDSTDTQYFGPGTRLTVL.

This chain links TRBV5-1 with TRBJ2-5; D remains ambiguous. The germline gives CDR1 SGHRS, CDR2 YFSETQ. There are 13 residues in the CDR3. V gave up 5 bases and J gave up 1 base, with 9 bases separating them. The CDR3 DNA follows: TGCGCCAGCAGTGTTCAGCTCCAAGAGACCCAGTACTTC. This codes for CASSVQLQETQYF.

The chain is built from TRBV6-5 and TRBJ2-5; 7 bases are shared with TRBD2. After removal of 4 bases from V and 2 bases from J, the junction contained 4 bases not matched to a gene. Per germline, CDR1 MNHEY and CDR2 SVGAGI. The CDR3 is 14 residues long. CDR3 DNA: TGTGCCAGCAGTTTGGGGGGGTGGCAAGAGACCCAGTACTTC. This gives the protein CASSLGGWQETQYF.

The V call is TRBV5-1, the J call TRBJ2-1, with 15 bases aligning to TRBD2. CDR3 length: 16 amino acids. Germline V gene data show CDR1 as SGHRS and CDR2 as YFSETQ. With 4 bases clipped from V and 9 bases from J, the junction kept 8 bases outside the gene matches. The CDR3 DNA reads TGCGCCAGCAGCCAAGGGACTAGCGGGAGGAGTAGTGAGCAGTTCTTC. Amino acid sequence: CASSQGTSGRSSEQFF.

The table lists this clone with a count of one. The chain combines TRBV5-5 with TRBJ2-7, with unresolved D. V lost 1 base, J lost 3 bases, and 11 bases lay in between. The CDR3 is 14 amino acids. Germline values: CDR1 SGHKS, CDR2 YYEKEE (reference sequence). The CDR3 region is CASSLQRVFYEQYF. The CDR3 DNA follows: TGTGCCAGCAGCTTGCAAAGGGTGTTCTACGAGCAGTACTTC.

V is TRBV5-4 and J is TRBJ2-5; a possible D gene is TRBD2 (5 bases). Germline V gives CDR1 SGHNT, CDR2 YYREEE (reference sequence). The CDR3 spans 12 residues. Between the trimmed V and J ends, which lost 10 bases and 1 base, there was a span of 11 bases. CDR3 DNA: TGTGCCCCCGGGGTCTTCCAAGAGACCCAGTACTTC. Residues: CAPGVFQETQYF.

J is TRBJ2-7 and V is TRBV7-9; the D is unclear. The germline V gene encodes CDR1 SEHNR and CDR2 FQNEAQ (reference sequence). V was clipped by 5 bases and J by 2 bases, with 10 bases between them. This CDR3 contains 13 residues. The CDR3, as DNA: TGTGCCAGCAGCCCGGACCCCGCCTACGAGCAGTACTTC. It translates to CASSPDPAYEQYF.

The rearrangement links TRBV18 to TRBJ2-1; 11 nucleotides line up with TRBD2. Germline assignment: CDR1 KGHSH and CDR2 LQKENI. The CDR3 is 15 residues long. V gave up 4 bases and J gave up 7 bases; unmatched junction bases: 6. This CDR3 reads CASSQPGLADNEQFF. As DNA, the CDR3 is TGTGCCAGCTCACAACCGGGACTAGCGGATAATGAGCAGTTCTTC.

V gene TRBV7-8 combines with J gene TRBJ2-1; D ambiguous. Trimming shortened V by 6 bases and J by 0 bases, and 9 bases separated the two germline ends. Germline CDR1 reads SGHVS; CDR2 reads FQNEAQ. This CDR3 is 14 amino acids long. In nucleotides, the CDR3 is TGTGCCAGCAGACTGGCAGGCTCCTACAATGAGCAGTTCTTC. It yields the protein CASRLAGSYNEQFF. The full variable domain, with the rest looked up from reference TRBV7-8 and TRBJ2-1, is GAGVSQSPRYKVAKRGQDVALRCDPISGHVSLFWYQQALGQGPEFLTYFQNEAQLDKSGLPSDRFFAERPEGSVSTLKIQRTQQEDSAVYLCASRLAGSYNEQFFGPGTRLTVL.

The chain combines TRBV5-1 with TRBJ2-7; the match to TRBD1 covers 9 bases. The germline V gene encodes CDR1 SGHRS and CDR2 YFSETQ. V lost 4 bases, J lost 6 bases, and 11 bases stayed unmatched. The CDR3 sequence is 15 residues long. CDR3 in DNA: TGCGCCAGCAGCCAGTACCGGGACAGGGTGAGCGAGCAGTACTTC. Translating it yields CASSQYRDRVSEQYF.

Note on this clone: This sample also contains other DNA sequences that code for the same CDR3. V and J are TRBV30 and TRBJ1-2; D not certain. The CDR3 contains 12 residues. With 0 bases removed from V and 4 bases from J, the gap between germline ends came to 6 bases. Per germline, CDR1 GTSNPN and CDR2 SVGIG (reference sequence). CDR3 coding DNA: TGTGCCTGGAGTGTACAGAGCTATGGCTACACCTTC. Its protein product is CAWSVQSYGYTF.

V is TRBV7-9 and J is TRBJ1-5, with D maybe TRBD1 (5 bases). This CDR3 has 12 amino acids. CDR1 SEHNR and CDR2 FQNEAQ come from the germline V gene (reference sequence). V was trimmed by 8 bases and J by 7 bases, leaving 12 bases between them. The CDR3: CASQSGGQPQHF. The CDR3 bases are TGTGCCAGCCAGTCTGGGGGACAGCCCCAGCATTTT.

The chain is built from TRBV7-8 and TRBJ2-7, with unresolved D. V shed 5 bases and J shed 4 bases, with 24 bases lying between them. Germline lookup yields CDR1 SGHVS and CDR2 FQNEAQ. The CDR3 loop spans 17 amino acids. This CDR3 reads CASSESPGPPKAYEQYF. The CDR3 DNA reads TGTGCCAGCAGCGAGAGTCCGGGCCCCCCTAAGGCGTACGAGCAGTACTTC.

Comments on this clone: The identical CDR3 is also encoded by other nucleotide sequences in the sample. V and J are TRBV5-1 and TRBJ2-7; 10 bases agree with TRBD1. The germline V gene encodes CDR1 SGHRS and CDR2 YFSETQ. Trimming took 2 bases from V and 6 from J; bases not matched to a gene: 2. This CDR3 region has 13 residues. The CDR3 bases are TGCGCCAGCAGCTTAGGGGACAGGGGCGAGCAGTACTTC. It codes for CASSLGDRGEQYF.

There are a few counts of this clone. The V and J genes are TRBV4-1 and TRBJ2-3; D is unclear. Deletions cut 0 bases from V and 4 bases from J, with 11 bases between. The CDR3 has 15 residues. Germline assignment: CDR1 MGHRA and CDR2 YSYEKL. As DNA, the CDR3 is TGCGCCAGCAGCCAAGATGGTCGGTATCCAGATACGCAGTATTTT. This encodes CASSQDGRYPDTQYF.

The J gene is TRBJ2-5, the V gene TRBV6-1, with no clear D. CDR3 length equals 11 residues. Germline V gives CDR1 MNHNS, CDR2 SASEGT. The germline V and J ends were trimmed by 7 bases and 5 bases, with 8 bases remaining between them. The CDR3 sequence is CASTLRETQYF. CDR3 DNA: TGTGCCAGCACCCTACGGGAGACCCAGTACTTC.